This TCR beta chain stems from a study of blood T cell repertoires in COVID-19. This table comes from immunoSEQ multiplex PCR, and its TCRdb copy is limited to in-frame clones, with some not included. The sample has 300,000 to 400,000 clones; about 90% are singletons. The germline gives CDR1 MNHEY, CDR2 SMNVEV (reference sequence). The ends were cut back, 9 bases at V and 2 bases at J, with 14 bases in the middle. This CDR3 is 14 amino acids long. This TCR was sampled from a woman between 65 and 79 years old with COVID-19, enrolled during active disease. Sequencing was carried out using peripheral blood. V usage is TRBV27 and J usage is TRBJ1-5, with no clear D. Here the CDR3 reads CARPPEGGNQPQHF. In DNA, the CDR3 is TGTGCCAGGCCCCCAGAGGGTGGCAATCAGCCCCAGCATTTT.